Each of the 26 T cell receptor beta chains below was sequenced from the same sample in a study of T cells in localized non-small cell lung cancer. Repertoires were generated with immunoSEQ multiplex PCR, while TCRdb's copy carries only in-frame clones and drops some. Of about 43,000 clones listed, over 75% were seen once; the top ten hold about 10%. Sample: PBMCs, taken before any cancer treatment. These receptors all stem from a woman aged 35-75 years with stage II lung adenocarcinoma.

V usage is TRBV2 and J usage is TRBJ2-2; D gene uncertain. CDR1 and CDR2 from the germline V gene are SNHLY and FYNNEI. V shed 4 bases and J shed 4 bases, with 10 bases lying between them. This CDR3 region has 14 residues. CDR3 sequence (DNA): TGTGCCAGCAGTGGTTTTGGCTTCACCGGGGAGCTGTTTTTT. This gives the protein CASSGFGFTGELFF.

The rearrangement links TRBV5-1 to TRBJ2-5; 8 bases line up with TRBD1. This CDR3 is built from 14 residues. Trimming at V came to 3 bases and at J to 8 bases, leaving 9 bases not matched to a gene. Germline lookup yields CDR1 SGHRS and CDR2 YFSETQ. The CDR3, as DNA: TGCGCCAGCAGCTCAGGACAGGGATTGGACACCCAGTACTTC. Its protein is CASSSGQGLDTQYF.

The V gene is TRBV14, the J gene TRBJ2-2; TRBD1 matches at 7 bases. The V gene's germline CDR1 is SGHDN and CDR2 FVKESK. This CDR3 contains 14 residues. With 8 bases clipped from V and 4 bases from J, the junction kept 7 bases outside the gene matches. CDR3 amino acids: CASVRGQPTGELFF. The DNA for the CDR3 is TGTGCCAGCGTCCGGGGACAGCCCACCGGGGAGCTGTTTTTT. The full variable domain, completed using reference TRBV14 and TRBJ2-2, is EAGVTQFPSHSVIEKGQTVTLRCDPISGHDNLYWYRRVMGKEIKFLLHFVKESKQDESGMPNNRFLAERTGGTYSTLKVQPAELEDSGVYFCASVRGQPTGELFFGEGSRLTVL.

This chain joins TRBV5-8 and TRBJ1-5, with 10 bases identical to TRBD1. J lost 9 bases, V lost 4 bases, and 7 bases had no gene match. Germline CDR1 reads SGHTS; CDR2 reads YDEGEE. The CDR3 runs to 14 residues. The CDR3 DNA reads TGTGCCAGCAGCAGAAGGGACAGGGGTGGGCCCCAGCATTTT. It is translated as CASSRRDRGGPQHF.

This clone appeared once. The chain uses TRBV28 and TRBJ2-7; D may correspond to TRBD1 or TRBD2 (5 bases each). This CDR3 contains 13 residues. The V and J ends lost 4 bases and 9 bases respectively, with 16 bases between them. Germline V lookup: CDR1 MDHEN, CDR2 SYDVKM. CDR3 residues: CASSSGTGNGQYF. The DNA of the CDR3 is TGTGCCAGCAGTTCCGGGACGGGGAACGGGCAGTACTTC.

V and J are TRBV7-3 and TRBJ2-3; 8 nucleotides agree with TRBD2. Germline CDR1 is SGHTA and CDR2 is FQGTGA. The CDR3 loop spans 14 amino acids. J was trimmed by 6 bases and V by 0 bases; bases with no gene match: 2. CDR3 region: CASSLTSGVDTQYF. The CDR3 coding sequence is TGTGCCAGCAGCTTAACTAGCGGGGTCGATACGCAGTATTTT.

The chain joins TRBV11-2 to TRBJ2-1, with a weak D call TRBD2 (5 bases). Per the germline V gene, CDR1 is SGHAT and CDR2 is FQNNGV. CDR3 length: 17 amino acids. V lost 3 bases, J lost 0 bases, and 15 bases lay in between. The CDR3: CASSLELTGSSYNEQFF. The CDR3 coding sequence is TGTGCCAGCAGCTTGGAATTGACTGGGAGCTCCTACAATGAGCAGTTCTTC. Filled out from reference TRBV11-2 and TRBJ2-1, the complete variable domain reads EAGVAQSPRYKIIEKRQSVAFWCNPISGHATLYWYQQILGQGPKLLIQFQNNGVVDDSQLPKDRFSAERLKGVDSTLKIQPAKLEDSAVYLCASSLELTGSSYNEQFFGPGTRLTVL.

The rearrangement joins TRBV11-2 to TRBJ2-1; the match to TRBD1 covers 7 bases. Germline V gene data show CDR1 as SGHAT and CDR2 as FQNNGV. The V and J ends lost 0 bases and 6 bases, in that order; junction bases with no gene match: 11. The CDR3 has 17 residues. The CDR3 DNA reads as TGTGCCAGCAGCTTAGATAAGGGGGCCGGGACAACCAATGAGCAGTTCTTC. Amino acids: CASSLDKGAGTTNEQFF.

The gene calls are TRBV28 and TRBJ2-7; 9 bases map to TRBD2. CDR1 is MDHEN, CDR2 SYDVKM, per germline. With 7 bases clipped from V and 4 bases from J, the junction kept 8 bases outside the gene matches. This CDR3 contains 14 residues. The CDR3 spells CASNPTSGLYEQYF. In DNA form, the CDR3 reads TGTGCCAGCAACCCGACTAGCGGACTATACGAGCAGTACTTC.

This clone was observed once. One end of the junction fails to match germline, which may point to a read error. The V call is TRBV2, the J call TRBJ2-2; D is possibly TRBD1 (5 bases). Germline CDR1 and CDR2: SNHLY and FYNNEI. The CDR3 runs to 14 residues. CDR3 sequence: CASREDSNTGELFF. Here the CDR3 DNA reads TGTGCCAGCAGAGAAGACAGTAACACCGGGGAGCTGTTTTTT. Filled out from reference TRBV2 and TRBJ2-2, the complete variable domain reads EPEVTQTPSHQVTQMGQEVILRCVPISNHLYFYWYRQILGQKVEFLVSFYNNEISEKSEIFDDQFSVERPDGSNFTLKIRSTKLEDSAMYFCASREDSNTGELFFGEGSRLTVL.

This chain links TRBV11-1 with TRBJ2-1, with a tentative D call TRBD2 (7 bases). Per germline, CDR1 SGHAT and CDR2 FQDESV (reference sequence). The V gene lost 6 bases and the J gene lost 5 bases, with 14 bases spanning the gap. This CDR3 spans 14 amino acids. The CDR3 here is CASRSQRDNNEQFF. The CDR3 DNA is TGTGCCAGCAGGTCCCAGCGGGACAACAATGAGCAGTTCTTC.

The chain is built from TRBV5-1 and TRBJ2-6; D gene uncertain. The germline V and J ends were trimmed by 0 bases and 0 bases, with 4 bases remaining between them. CDR3 length: 15 amino acids. In germline, CDR1 is SGHRS, CDR2 YFSETQ. The CDR3: CASSLVASGANVLTF. The CDR3 DNA follows: TGCGCCAGCAGCTTGGTAGCCTCTGGGGCCAACGTCCTGACTTTC.

The chain combines TRBV25-1 with TRBJ2-1, with D possibly matching TRBD2 (5 bases). Germline V gene sequence: CDR1 MGHDK, CDR2 SYGVNS. Trimming stripped 1 base from V and 7 bases from J, with 14 bases between. There are 15 residues in the CDR3. The CDR3 protein is CASSELGVRGNEQFF. In nucleotides, the CDR3 is TGTGCCAGCAGTGAATTGGGCGTCCGAGGGAATGAGCAGTTCTTC.

The chain has TRBV7-9 and TRBJ2-2, with D possibly called TRBD1 or TRBD2 (5 bases each). Trimming pared 8 bases from V and 4 bases from J, leaving 17 bases between. This CDR3 has 15 amino acids. Germline lookup yields CDR1 SEHNR and CDR2 FQNEAQ (reference sequence). CDR3 in amino acids: CASSPREGTTGELFF. The CDR3 DNA reads as TGTGCCAGCTCTCCCAGAGAGGGGACCACCGGGGAGCTGTTTTTT.

V and J are TRBV11-3 and TRBJ2-2; 12 bases align to TRBD2. Germline CDR1 is SGHNT and CDR2 is YENEEA. The ends lost 3 bases at V and 5 bases at J; junction bases unmatched: 4. This CDR3 region has 16 residues. The CDR3 is CASSFETSGRTGELFF. CDR3 nucleotide sequence: TGTGCCAGCAGCTTCGAGACTAGCGGGAGAACCGGGGAGCTGTTTTTT.

The rearrangement uses TRBV6-1 and TRBJ1-4, with D uncertain. Looked up from germline, CDR1 is MNHNS and CDR2 is SASEGT. This CDR3 spans 15 amino acids. The V end lost 7 bases, the J end lost 0 bases, and 12 bases lay between the germline ends. This chain's CDR3 is CASNTFRATNEKLFF. CDR3 DNA: TGTGCCAGCAATACGTTCCGGGCAACTAATGAAAAACTGTTTTTT.

The rearrangement uses TRBV6-6 and TRBJ1-4, with 9 bases aligning to TRBD1. The trim removed 6 bases at V and 5 bases at J, leaving 4 bases unmatched. Germline V gene sequence: CDR1 MNHNY, CDR2 SVGAGI (reference sequence). This CDR3 is 14 amino acids long. CDR3 loop: CASRRQGGNEKLFF. The CDR3 DNA reads as TGTGCCAGCAGAAGACAGGGGGGGAATGAAAAACTGTTTTTT.

On this clone: The same CDR3 arises from other DNA sequences in this sample as well. V and J are TRBV6-5 and TRBJ1-1; 7 bases are a match to TRBD1. CDR1 is MNHEY and CDR2 is SVGAGI in the germline V gene. The CDR3 is 15 amino acids. V lost 5 bases, J lost 2 bases, and 8 bases stayed unmatched. CDR3 nucleotides: TGTGCCAGCAGTAAACGACAGGGTGGTAACACTGAAGCTTTCTTT. The encoded protein is CASSKRQGGNTEAFF.

The rearrangement links TRBV11-2 to TRBJ1-3; D possibly corresponds to TRBD1 (5 bases). There are 13 residues in the CDR3. V was clipped by 0 bases and J by 9 bases, with 9 bases between them. The V gene's germline CDR1 is SGHAT and CDR2 FQNNGV. Here the CDR3 DNA reads TGTGCCAGCAGCTTAGAAGGGGTCACCACCATATATTTT. It is translated as CASSLEGVTTIYF.

The chain joins TRBV18 to TRBJ2-3; D is uncertain. Per germline, CDR1 KGHSH and CDR2 LQKENI. The length of the CDR3 is 13 residues. The germline V and J ends were trimmed by 2 bases and 1 base, with 4 bases remaining between them. This chain's CDR3 is CASSPSGTDTQYF. The CDR3 DNA follows: TGTGCCAGCTCACCATCGGGCACAGATACGCAGTATTTT.

There are a few counts of this clone. The chain combines TRBV25-1 with TRBJ2-3, with TRBD2 matching 9 bases. The germline V gene has CDR1 MGHDK and CDR2 SYGVNS. Trimming cost V 5 bases and J 0 bases; bases outside gene matches: 12. The CDR3 consists of 18 residues. CDR3 region: CASSTPGLATFSTDTQYF. The CDR3 DNA is TGTGCCAGCAGTACACCCGGACTAGCGACATTTAGCACAGATACGCAGTATTTT. Together with reference TRBV25-1 and TRBJ2-3, the CDR3 gives the full variable domain: EADIYQTPRYLVIGTGKKITLECSQTMGHDKMYWYQQDPGMELHLIHYSYGVNSTEKGDLSSESTVSRIRTEHFPLTLESARPSHTSQYLCASSTPGLATFSTDTQYFGPGTRLTVL.

The chain is built from TRBV7-9 and TRBJ2-7; D call uncertain. The CDR3 has 14 amino acids. V was clipped by 5 bases and J by 0 bases, with 11 bases between them. CDR1 and CDR2 (germline): SEHNR, FQNEAQ (reference sequence). CDR3 residues: CASSLDVGSYEQYF. In nucleotides, the CDR3 is TGTGCCAGCAGCCTAGATGTGGGCTCCTACGAGCAGTACTTC.

The chain uses TRBV5-1 and TRBJ1-1; 8 bases agree with TRBD1. The germline V gene has CDR1 SGHRS and CDR2 YFSETQ. The CDR3 sequence is 15 residues long. Trimming cost V 0 bases and J 6 bases; bases outside gene matches: 7. The CDR3 is CASSLAHRGTAEAFF. CDR3 sequence (DNA): TGCGCCAGCAGCTTGGCCCACAGGGGGACCGCTGAAGCTTTCTTT.

The V call is TRBV7-9, the J call TRBJ2-3, with 7 nucleotides matching TRBD2. The CDR3 extends over 14 amino acids. Germline CDR1 SEHNR, CDR2 FQNEAQ (reference sequence). The ends lost 5 bases at V and 4 bases at J; junction bases unmatched: 6. The CDR3 sequence: CASSHKGGADTQYF. The CDR3 bases are TGTGCCAGCAGCCATAAGGGAGGGGCAGATACGCAGTATTTT.

The J gene is TRBJ2-1, the V gene TRBV27, with a weak D call TRBD1 (6 bases). Germline V gene data show CDR1 as MNHEY and CDR2 as SMNVEV (reference sequence). The CDR3 loop spans 13 amino acids. The V and J ends lost 6 bases and 7 bases respectively, with 13 bases between them. The CDR3 region has the DNA TGTGCCAGCAGCCTAGACAGGCTAAATGAGCAGTTCTTC. This codes for CASSLDRLNEQFF.

The gene calls are TRBV10-3 and TRBJ2-5; 10 bases agree with TRBD2. CDR1 is ENHRY and CDR2 is SYGVKD in the germline V gene. Trimming at V came to 0 bases and at J to 5 bases, leaving 6 bases not matched to a gene. The CDR3 has 16 residues. The CDR3 spells CAISESPSGGLETQYF. CDR3 nucleotide sequence: TGTGCCATCAGTGAGTCGCCTAGCGGGGGCCTGGAGACCCAGTACTTC.